Sequencing of this T cell receptor (beta chain) was carried out in a study of yellow fever vaccine responses in identical twins. TCRdb itself ran the RT-PCR reads through MiXCR, one entry per CDR3 protein. The profile shows 2,500 or so distinct CDR3 sequences, 85% to 90% of them singletons. V gave up 4 bases and J gave up 4 bases, with 25 bases separating them. The CDR3 consists of 19 residues. The germline CDR1 and CDR2 sequences are LGHDT and YNNKEL (reference sequence). This chain connects TRBV3-1 to TRBJ2-2, with a weak D call TRBD2 (6 bases). The clonotype originates from a woman between 18 and 29 years old who received the yellow fever vaccine. The material sequenced was T cells from blood (PBMCs), unsorted or a sorted subset (not recorded which), taken before or after yellow fever vaccination (not recorded which). CDR3 sequence reads: CASSLPEPGLPRSTGELFF. The CDR3 DNA reads TGTGCCAGCAGCCTCCCCGAGCCGGGACTCCCACGCTCCACCGGGGAGCTGTTTTTT.